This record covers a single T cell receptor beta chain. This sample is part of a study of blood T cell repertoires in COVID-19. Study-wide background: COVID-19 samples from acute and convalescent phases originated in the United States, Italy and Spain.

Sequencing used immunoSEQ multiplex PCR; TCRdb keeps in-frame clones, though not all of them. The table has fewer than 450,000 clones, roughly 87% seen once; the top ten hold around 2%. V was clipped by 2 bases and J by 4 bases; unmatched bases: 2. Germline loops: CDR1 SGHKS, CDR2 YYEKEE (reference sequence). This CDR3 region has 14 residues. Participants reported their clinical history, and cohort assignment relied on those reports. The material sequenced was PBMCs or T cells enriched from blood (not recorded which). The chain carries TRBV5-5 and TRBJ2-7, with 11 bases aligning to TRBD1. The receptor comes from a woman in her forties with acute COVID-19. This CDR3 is CASSLRDRGYEQYF. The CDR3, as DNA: TGTGCCAGCAGCTTACGGGACAGGGGGTACGAGCAGTACTTC.